The 19 T cell receptor beta chains below all came from one sample that was sequenced in a study of blood T cell repertoires in COVID-19. Sequencing used immunoSEQ multiplex PCR; TCRdb keeps in-frame clones, though not all of them. The sample records approximately 100,000 clones, 85% to 90% being singletons. Sequenced material: peripheral blood. The receptors here all came from a woman of 80 years or more with active COVID-19.

This chain connects TRBV9 to TRBJ2-1; 10 nucleotides match TRBD2. V shed 4 bases and J 7 bases; nucleotides not matched to a gene: 17. This CDR3 contains 18 residues. Germline V gene sequence: CDR1 SGDLS, CDR2 YYNGEE. The CDR3 protein is CASSPGFGHSGRLNEQFF. The CDR3 nucleotides read TGTGCCAGCAGCCCCGGTTTCGGCCATAGCGGGAGGTTAAATGAGCAGTTCTTC.

This sequence joins TRBV29-1 and TRBJ2-1, with TRBD2 matching 10 bases. V trimming: 4 bases; J trimming: 7 bases; junction bases outside the gene matches: 7. The CDR3 length is 14 residues. Germline CDR1 is SQVTM and CDR2 is ANQGSEA. As DNA, the CDR3 is TGCAGCGTTGCAAGGCTAGCGGGAGTTAATGAGCAGTTCTTC. Translating it yields CSVARLAGVNEQFF.

The J gene is TRBJ2-3, the V gene TRBV15; D is perhaps TRBD2 (5 bases). The CDR3 runs to 15 residues. The V gene's germline CDR1 is LNHNV and CDR2 YYDKDF (reference sequence). With 7 bases removed from V and 2 bases from J, the gap between germline ends came to 16 bases. CDR3: CATKGLTYYTDTQYF. In nucleotides, the CDR3 is TGTGCCACCAAAGGACTGACGTACTACACAGATACGCAGTATTTT.

This clone showed up just once. The chain employs TRBV6-5 and TRBJ1-6; TRBD1 matches 7 bases. Germline CDR1 MNHEY, CDR2 SVGAGI. V gave up 8 bases and J gave up 8 bases; unmatched junction bases: 9. This CDR3 is 14 amino acids long. CDR3 sequence: CASRRTGIDSPLHF. The CDR3 nucleotides read TGTGCCAGCCGGCGGACAGGCATAGATTCACCCCTCCACTTT.

The rearrangement links TRBV7-8 to TRBJ2-3; 9 nucleotides agree with TRBD2. Germline V gene sequence: CDR1 SGHVS, CDR2 FQNEAQ. The CDR3 is 17 amino acids. V shed 3 bases and J 5 bases; nucleotides not matched to a gene: 12. This chain's CDR3 is CASSFVSSGRSGDTQYF. CDR3 nucleotides: TGTGCCAGCAGCTTTGTGTCCAGCGGGAGGTCTGGAGATACGCAGTATTTT.

This chain joins TRBV5-4 and TRBJ2-6; D possibly corresponds to TRBD1 (6 bases). The CDR3 contains 15 residues. Germline V gene lookup returns CDR1 SGHNT and CDR2 YYREEE (reference sequence). The V and J ends lost 2 bases and 1 base respectively, with 7 bases between them. For the CDR3, the DNA is TGTGCCAGCAGCTTAGGGGGTTCTGGGGCCAACGTCCTGACTTTC. This gives the protein CASSLGGSGANVLTF.

The chain employs TRBV11-2 and TRBJ2-1; a possible D gene is TRBD2 (6 bases). CDR3 length: 16 amino acids. Trimming pared 4 bases from V and 4 bases from J, leaving 17 bases between. The V gene's germline CDR1 is SGHAT and CDR2 FQNNGV. The CDR3 spells CASSSPSGLDYNEQFF. The CDR3 DNA reads TGTGCCAGCAGCTCACCGTCGGGACTGGATTACAATGAGCAGTTCTTC.

The chain recombines TRBV18 with TRBJ2-7; 8 nucleotides agree with TRBD2. Trimming at V came to 2 bases and at J to 3 bases, leaving 6 bases not matched to a gene. This CDR3 is 15 amino acids long. Germline loops: CDR1 KGHSH, CDR2 LQKENI. CDR3 loop: CASSPGAGGFYEQYF. As DNA, the CDR3 is TGTGCCAGCTCACCAGGGGCGGGAGGTTTCTACGAGCAGTACTTC.

CDR3 DNA sequence: TGTGCCAGTACTCGGGACAACAGGGGCAATCAGCCCCAGCATTTT. This encodes CASTRDNRGNQPQHF. The chain combines TRBV19 with TRBJ1-5, with D perhaps TRBD1 (6 bases). CDR3 length: 15 amino acids. CDR1 LNHDA and CDR2 SQIVND come from the germline V gene (reference sequence). The V gene lost 7 bases and the J gene lost 2 bases, with 15 bases spanning the gap. The entire variable domain, with the rest obtained from reference TRBV19 and TRBJ1-5, is as follows: DGGITQSPKYLFRKEGQNVTLSCEQNLNHDAMYWYRQDPGQGLRLIYYSQIVNDFQKGDIAEGYSVSREKKESFPLTVTSAQKNPTAFYLCASTRDNRGNQPQHFGDGTRLSIL.

This chain links TRBV7-3 with TRBJ2-2, with a tentative D call TRBD2 (5 bases). The CDR3 is 16 residues long. The V end was cut by 1 base, the J end by 4 bases, with 13 bases between. In germline, CDR1 is SGHTA, CDR2 FQGTGA. The CDR3 loop is CASSLRAGLTTGELFF. CDR3 nucleotide sequence: TGTGCCAGCAGCTTAAGGGCCGGACTGACCACCGGGGAGCTGTTTTTT. The whole variable domain, remainder taken from reference TRBV7-3 and TRBJ2-2, is GAGVSQTPSNKVTEKGKYVELRCDPISGHTALYWYRQSLGQGPEFLIYFQGTGAADDSGLPNDRFFAVRPEGSVSTLKIQRTERGDSAVYLCASSLRAGLTTGELFFGEGSRLTVL.

This chain joins TRBV4-2 and TRBJ2-2, with 7 bases identical to TRBD2. The CDR3 extends over 18 amino acids. Germline CDR1 reads LGHNA; CDR2 reads YNFKEQ. V gave up 5 bases and J gave up 2 bases; unmatched junction bases: 14. The CDR3, as DNA: TGTGCCAGCAGCACAAATTCACCGGGACTACGAAACACCGGGGAGCTGTTTTTT. It translates to CASSTNSPGLRNTGELFF.

The CDR3 spells CATSDPARGETQYF. CDR3 sequence (DNA): TGTGCCACCAGTGACCCCGCAAGGGGAGAGACCCAGTACTTC. The V call is TRBV24-1, the J call TRBJ2-5; a weak D match, TRBD1 (5 bases). V was clipped by 4 bases and J by 4 bases, with 12 bases between them. Germline CDR1 reads KGHDR; CDR2 reads SFDVKD. CDR3 length: 14 residues.

The V gene is TRBV18, the J gene TRBJ1-3, with no clear D. This CDR3 is 17 amino acids long. Trimming took 2 bases from V and 0 from J, leaving 14 bases between them. Germline V lookup: CDR1 KGHSH, CDR2 LQKENI. The chain's CDR3 is CASSPNIRTGSGNTIYF. The CDR3 coding sequence is TGTGCCAGCTCACCAAACATCAGGACTGGCTCTGGAAACACCATATATTTT.

The rearrangement links TRBV9 to TRBJ1-6; D not resolved. This CDR3 has 16 amino acids. V was trimmed by 3 bases and J by 0 bases, leaving 10 bases between them. Germline CDR1 and CDR2: SGDLS and YYNGEE. This CDR3 is CASSAGRSSYNSPLHF. The CDR3 region has the DNA TGTGCCAGCAGCGCCGGAAGGAGCTCCTATAATTCACCCCTCCACTTT. The full variable domain, completed using reference TRBV9 and TRBJ1-6, is DSGVTQTPKHLITATGQRVTLRCSPRSGDLSVYWYQQSLDQGLQFLIQYYNGEERAKGNILERFSAQQFPDLHSELNLSSLELGDSALYFCASSAGRSSYNSPLHFGNGTRLTVT.

The chain uses TRBV27 and TRBJ2-1, with 8 positions matching TRBD2. CDR1 is MNHEY, CDR2 SMNVEV, per germline (reference sequence). The J segment lost 0 bases and the V segment lost 1 base, leaving 8 bases of the junction unmatched. The CDR3 length is 18 residues. CDR3 DNA sequence: TGTGCCAGCAGTTTATACCCCACTAGCGGAGACTCCTACAATGAGCAGTTCTTC. Amino acids: CASSLYPTSGDSYNEQFF.

This clone was found a few times. The V and J genes are TRBV4-1 and TRBJ2-7, with 8 bases identical to TRBD1. Germline values: CDR1 MGHRA, CDR2 YSYEKL. Trimming cost V 2 bases and J 4 bases; bases outside gene matches: 4. This CDR3 comprises 14 residues. CDR3 in DNA: TGCGCCAGCAGCCAACCGGGACAGGCTTACGAGCAGTACTTC. As protein: CASSQPGQAYEQYF.

The CDR3 spells CASSSGQGYYEQYF. The CDR3 bases are TGTGCCAGCAGCTCGGGACAGGGGTACTACGAGCAGTACTTC. The rearrangement joins TRBV7-9 to TRBJ2-7; 10 bases map to TRBD1. The germline V gene has CDR1 SEHNR and CDR2 FQNEAQ (reference sequence). The J segment lost 3 bases and the V segment lost 4 bases, leaving 3 bases of the junction unmatched. The CDR3 loop spans 14 amino acids.

The chain couples TRBV6-6 to TRBJ1-6; D is uncertain. The ends were cut back, 2 bases at V and 15 bases at J, with 14 bases in the middle. The CDR3 totals 13 residues. Germline V gene lookup returns CDR1 MNHNY and CDR2 SVGAGI (reference sequence). The DNA of the CDR3 is TGTGCCAGCAGTTACATACGAACAGCAGACCTCCACTTT. This translates into CASSYIRTADLHF.

The chain couples TRBV7-6 to TRBJ2-7, with D possibly being TRBD1 (6 bases). The CDR3 length is 14 residues. V dropped 2 bases and J dropped 5 bases, with 13 bases sitting between them. Germline values: CDR1 SGHVS, CDR2 FNYEAQ. The CDR3 nucleotides read TGTGCCAGCAGCTTACAGGGGCAGGCGGACGAGCAGTACTTC. It encodes CASSLQGQADEQYF.